This TCR beta chain was found in a study of blood T cell repertoires in COVID-19. Overall study: Some COVID-19 samples were acute and others convalescent; all came from the United States, Italy and Spain. In each case, the material was cDNA or gDNA derived from T cells, B-cell-depleted T cells, or PBMCs.

This CDR3 spans 16 amino acids. CDR1 and CDR2 (germline): SGHTA, FQGTGA. With 1 base removed from V and 7 bases from J, the gap between germline ends came to 14 bases. In the authors' workflow: Reference gene primer amplification yielded estimated nucleated cell counts. The table came from immunoSEQ multiplex PCR; TCRdb's copy has only in-frame clones and leaves some out. Clone size and the V and J calls come from that table; the DNA yielded D and trimming. The sample lists 95,000 to 100,000 clones; about 88% were seen once. This clonotype was obtained from a woman aged 60-75 years with acute or convalescent COVID-19. The sequenced sample was peripheral blood. The chain joins TRBV7-3 to TRBJ1-6, with D uncertain. The CDR3 region is CASSLSGGRRNSPLHF. The CDR3 bases are TGTGCCAGCAGCTTAAGCGGAGGACGTAGGAATTCACCCCTCCACTTT.